The T cell receptor beta chain described here comes from a study of molecular identifiers for immune sequencing clone quantification (dated by TCRdb to about 2018). With respect to the entire study: For a replicate experiment, RNA from approximately 20,000 or 100,000 naive CD8 T cells was divided into five aliquots, of which four were sequenced. This methods study benchmarked molecular-identifier clustering-based TCR repertoire sequencing (MIDCIRS) and TCR RNA copy counting, using CD8 T cells to do so.

Notes on this clonotype: What antigen it recognizes has not been identified. No base quality information exists; no much larger clone differs at one position.

Library construction relied on PCR. Sequencing relied on an Illumina HiSeq 4000. Bulk TCR libraries were made following a previously described method, with the TCR primers given in Table S5. Total RNA was purified with the Qiagen AllPrep DNA/RNA kit. Reads from multiple sequencing runs of the same library were pooled before analysis. The paper's data handling went like this. Reads were retained only if an exact TCR constant sequence was present, and the retained reads were trimmed to 150 nt and grouped according to their 12-nt molecular barcodes. Reads within each barcode group were sub-clustered using a 15% Levenshtein threshold, and quality-weighted consensus sequences were constructed for each RNA molecule. Non-functional sequences were filtered out, along with any lower-count sequence sitting one edit away from another sequence. Barcode sub-clusters with fewer than 20% of the maximum read count were removed, based on fitting two negative binomial distributions. TCRdb trimmed the raw reads at Q25, called clones with MiXCR and kept productive beta chains. Merged by CDR3 protein, the rows form single entries marked with the most common genes and DNA. V and J calls and clone size were set by TCRdb, not the authors. Present in this sample are 600,000 to 650,000 distinct CDR3 sequences, just under 20% of which were seen just once. Of the sample, 0.85% is held by the ten largest clones.

The CDR3 numbers 11 residues from cysteine through phenylalanine. The entry retains the CDR3 DNA only, 33 bases that are in frame from base 1. The trim is 7 bases for V and 9 bases for J, with a gap of 9 bases between the germline ends. CDR1 and CDR2 are read off the germline V gene (reference sequence) as MNHNY and SVGAGI. The research as a whole found: The naive libraries included spiked-in Jurkat TCR RNA (under eleven copies' worth), and this Jurkat TCR RNA is not part of the donor repertoire. Identical TCR molecules sharing a barcode could cause highly expanded clone sizes to be underestimated. In CMV-specific effector cells, clones with more than 20 RNA copies accounted for over 97% of molecules, whereas in naive cells such clones accounted for under 1%. Without barcode sub-clustering, chimeric consensus sequences inflated TCR diversity; chimeras reached as high as 47%. Modeling indicated about three TCR RNA copies recovered per cell, compared with around 11 by digital PCR, which implies a capture efficiency of approximately 30%. A single cell's worth of spiked-in Jurkat TCR RNA was reported detectable even among around 970,000 naive CD8 T cells.

Libraries of naive CD8 T cells were generated from roughly 21,000 to 960,000 sorted cells, with 10%, 30% or 50% of the purified RNA used. Naive CD8 T cells, defined as CD8+CD4-CCR7+CD45RA+, were FACS-sorted into RLT Plus buffer on a BD FACSAria II. Roughly ten TCR copies' worth of Jurkat RNA were spiked into roughly 17,000-1,100,000 naive CD8 T cell samples to test detection sensitivity. Enrichment of CD8 T cells was performed with RosetteSep CD8+ T Cell Enrichment Cocktail and Ficoll-Paque, after which ACK red cell lysis was carried out. The V gene is TRBV6-6 and the J gene is TRBJ1-4; no D segment can be confidently identified. The TCR originated in a human donor in good health. Some libraries in this study had Jurkat cell RNA spiked in. Material for sequencing was naive CD8+ T cells from blood, with Jurkat cell RNA spiked in. What this sample's cell subset or site label stands for: FACS-sorted CD8+CD4-CCR7+CD45RA+ naive T cells. The nucleotide sequence is TGTGCCAGCACCACTTGGAAAAAACTGTTTTTT. Its translation reads: CASTTWKKLFF.